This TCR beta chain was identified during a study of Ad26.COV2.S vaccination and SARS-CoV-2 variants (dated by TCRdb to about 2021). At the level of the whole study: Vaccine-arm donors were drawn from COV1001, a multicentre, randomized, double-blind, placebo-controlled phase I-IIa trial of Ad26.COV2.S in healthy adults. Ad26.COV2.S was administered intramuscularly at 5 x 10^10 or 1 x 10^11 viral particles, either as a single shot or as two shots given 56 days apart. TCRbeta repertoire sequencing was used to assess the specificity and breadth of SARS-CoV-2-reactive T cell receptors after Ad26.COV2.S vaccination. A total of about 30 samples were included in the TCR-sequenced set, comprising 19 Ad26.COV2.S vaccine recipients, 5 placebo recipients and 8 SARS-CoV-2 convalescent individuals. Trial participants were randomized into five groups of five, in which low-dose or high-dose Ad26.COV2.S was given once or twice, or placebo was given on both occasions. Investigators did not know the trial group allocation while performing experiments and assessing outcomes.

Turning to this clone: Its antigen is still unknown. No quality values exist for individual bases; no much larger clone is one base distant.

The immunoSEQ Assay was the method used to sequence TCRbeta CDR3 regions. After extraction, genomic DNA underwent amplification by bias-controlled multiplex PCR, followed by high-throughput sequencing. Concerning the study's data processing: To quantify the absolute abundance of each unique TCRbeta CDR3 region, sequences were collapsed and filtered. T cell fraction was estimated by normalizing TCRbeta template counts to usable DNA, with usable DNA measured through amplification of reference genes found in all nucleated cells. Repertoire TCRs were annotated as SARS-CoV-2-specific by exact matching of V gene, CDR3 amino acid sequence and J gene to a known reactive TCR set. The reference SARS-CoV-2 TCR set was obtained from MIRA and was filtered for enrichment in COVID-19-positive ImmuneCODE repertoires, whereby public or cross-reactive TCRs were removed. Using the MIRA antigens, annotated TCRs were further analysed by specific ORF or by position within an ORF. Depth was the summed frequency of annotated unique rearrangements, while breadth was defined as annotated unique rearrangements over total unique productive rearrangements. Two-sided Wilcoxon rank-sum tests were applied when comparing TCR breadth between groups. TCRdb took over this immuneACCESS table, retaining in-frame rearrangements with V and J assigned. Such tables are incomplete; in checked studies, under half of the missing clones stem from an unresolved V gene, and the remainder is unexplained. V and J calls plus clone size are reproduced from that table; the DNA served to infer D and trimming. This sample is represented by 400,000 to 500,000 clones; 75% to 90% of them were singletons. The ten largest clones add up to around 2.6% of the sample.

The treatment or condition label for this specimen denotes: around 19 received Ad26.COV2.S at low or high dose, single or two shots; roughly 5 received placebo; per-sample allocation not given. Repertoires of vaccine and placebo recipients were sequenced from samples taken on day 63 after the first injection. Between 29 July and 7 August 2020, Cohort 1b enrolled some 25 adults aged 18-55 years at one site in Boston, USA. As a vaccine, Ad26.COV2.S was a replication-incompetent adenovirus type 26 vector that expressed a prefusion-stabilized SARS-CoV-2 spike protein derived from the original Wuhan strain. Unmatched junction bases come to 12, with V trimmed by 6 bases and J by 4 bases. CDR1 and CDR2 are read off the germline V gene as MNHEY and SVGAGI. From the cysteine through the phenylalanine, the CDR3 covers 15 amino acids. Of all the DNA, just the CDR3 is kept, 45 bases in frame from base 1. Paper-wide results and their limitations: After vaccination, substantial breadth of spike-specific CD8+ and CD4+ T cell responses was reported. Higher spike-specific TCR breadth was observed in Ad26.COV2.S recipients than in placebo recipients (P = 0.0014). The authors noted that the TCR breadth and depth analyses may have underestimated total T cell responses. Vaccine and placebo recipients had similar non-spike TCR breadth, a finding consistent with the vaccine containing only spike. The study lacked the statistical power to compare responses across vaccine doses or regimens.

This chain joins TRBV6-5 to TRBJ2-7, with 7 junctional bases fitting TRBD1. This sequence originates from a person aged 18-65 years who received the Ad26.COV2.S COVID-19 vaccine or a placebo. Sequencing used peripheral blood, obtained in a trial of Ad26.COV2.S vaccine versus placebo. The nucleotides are TGTGCCAGCAGAACCGCAGGGGGACCCACTTACGAGCAGTACTTC. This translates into CASRTAGGPTYEQYF.